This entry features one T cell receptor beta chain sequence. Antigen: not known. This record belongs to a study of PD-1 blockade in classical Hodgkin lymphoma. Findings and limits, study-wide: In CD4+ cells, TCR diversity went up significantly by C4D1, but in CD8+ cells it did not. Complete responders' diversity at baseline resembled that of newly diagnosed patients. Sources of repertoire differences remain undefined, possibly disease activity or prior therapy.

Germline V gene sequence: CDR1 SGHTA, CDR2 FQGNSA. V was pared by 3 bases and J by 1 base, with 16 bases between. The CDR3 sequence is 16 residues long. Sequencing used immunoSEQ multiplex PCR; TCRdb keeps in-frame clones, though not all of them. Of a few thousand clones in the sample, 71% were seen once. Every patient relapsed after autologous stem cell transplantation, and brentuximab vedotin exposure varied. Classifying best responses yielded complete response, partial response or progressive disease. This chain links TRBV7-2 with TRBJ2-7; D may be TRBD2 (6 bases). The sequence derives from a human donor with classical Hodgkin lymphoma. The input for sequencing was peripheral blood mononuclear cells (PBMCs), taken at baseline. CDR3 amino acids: CASSFWAGLNSYEQYF. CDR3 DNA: TGTGCCAGCAGCTTCTGGGCGGGACTTAATTCCTACGAGCAGTACTTC.